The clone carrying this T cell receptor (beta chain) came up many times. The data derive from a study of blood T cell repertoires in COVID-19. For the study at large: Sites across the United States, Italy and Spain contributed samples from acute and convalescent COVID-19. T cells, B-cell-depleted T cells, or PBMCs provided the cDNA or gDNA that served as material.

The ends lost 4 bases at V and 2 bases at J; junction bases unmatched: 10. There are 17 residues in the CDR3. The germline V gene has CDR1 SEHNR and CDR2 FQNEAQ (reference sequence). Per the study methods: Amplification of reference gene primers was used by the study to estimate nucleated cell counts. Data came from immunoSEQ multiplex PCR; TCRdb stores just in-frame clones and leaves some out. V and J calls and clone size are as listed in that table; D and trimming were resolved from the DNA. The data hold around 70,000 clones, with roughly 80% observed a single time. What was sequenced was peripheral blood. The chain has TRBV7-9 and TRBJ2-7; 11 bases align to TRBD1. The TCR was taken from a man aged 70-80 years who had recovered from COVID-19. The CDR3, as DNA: TGTGCCAGCAGCTCATCCGGGACAGGGGGGGTTCCCTACGAGCAGTACTTC. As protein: CASSSSGTGGVPYEQYF.